Described below is a single T cell receptor (beta chain) sequence and its context. In the same sample, other DNA sequences code for this CDR3. This specimen comes from a study of blood T cell repertoires in COVID-19. Study-wide background: Samples came from the United States, Italy and Spain, spanning acute and convalescent COVID-19. The cDNA or gDNA used as material had been derived from T cells, B-cell-depleted T cells, or PBMCs.

In the authors' methods: The assay estimated nucleated cells by amplifying reference gene primers. Measured with immunoSEQ multiplex PCR; TCRdb has only the in-frame clones, and not every one. That table gives V, J and clone size, and the DNA gave D and trimming. The repertoire holds 220,000 or so clones, with about 85% as singletons. Sequencing was carried out using peripheral blood. This receptor was obtained from a man aged 30 to 39 with active or convalescent COVID-19.

The CDR3 DNA follows: TGTGCCAGCAGCTTAGCCCGGGAGCAGTACTTC. Translation gives CASSLAREQYF. The chain links TRBV7-9 to TRBJ2-7, with unresolved D. This CDR3 is 11 amino acids long. The V gene lost 0 bases and the J gene lost 7 bases, with 4 bases spanning the gap. CDR1 SEHNR and CDR2 FQNEAQ come from the germline V gene (reference sequence).